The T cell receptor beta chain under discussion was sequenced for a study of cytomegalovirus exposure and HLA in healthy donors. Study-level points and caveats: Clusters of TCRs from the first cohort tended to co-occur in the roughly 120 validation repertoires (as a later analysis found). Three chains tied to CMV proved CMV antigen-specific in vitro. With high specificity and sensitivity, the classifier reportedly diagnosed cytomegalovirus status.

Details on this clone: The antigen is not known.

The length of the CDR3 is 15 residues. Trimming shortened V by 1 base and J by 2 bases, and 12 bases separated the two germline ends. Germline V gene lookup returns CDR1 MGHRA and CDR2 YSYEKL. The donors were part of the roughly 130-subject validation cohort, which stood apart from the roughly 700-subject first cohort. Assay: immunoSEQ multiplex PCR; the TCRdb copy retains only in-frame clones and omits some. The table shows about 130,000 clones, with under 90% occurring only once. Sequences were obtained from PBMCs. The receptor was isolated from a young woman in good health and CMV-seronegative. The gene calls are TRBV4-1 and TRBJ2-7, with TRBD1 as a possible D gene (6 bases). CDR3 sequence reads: CASSQGTAGPYEQYF. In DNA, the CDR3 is TGCGCCAGCAGCCAAGGGACAGCCGGTCCCTACGAGCAGTACTTC.